The rows below give T cell receptor beta chains drawn from one sample of a study of blood T cells in healthy people across ages. TCRdb fed the 5' RACE reads into MiXCR, producing one record per CDR3 protein. This table has about 640,000 distinct CDR3 sequences, under 65% appearing once. The sequenced sample consisted of blood. The receptors stem from a man aged 60 to 75 in good health. CDR3s include the opening cysteine and the closing phenylalanine or tryptophan. The D gene is left open where the match is weak. Size values are once, few and many counts, or a class for expanded clones, and some rows have none.

few,TRBD2,TRBV7-2,TRBJ2-7,CASSMTSGVTYEQYF,TGTGCCAGCAGCATGACTAGCGGGGTTACCTACGAGCAGTACTTC
.,TRBD1,TRBV28,TRBJ1-2,CASSLWGQGGLGGYTF,TGTGCCAGCAGTTTATGGGGACAGGGCGGCCTGGGGGGCTACACCTTC
.,TRBD1,TRBV9,TRBJ1-6,CASSPWDSRNSPLHF,TGTGCCAGCAGCCCATGGGACAGCCGGAATTCACCCCTCCACTTT
.,.,TRBV20-1,TRBJ1-2,CSARAGISYGYTF,TGCAGTGCTAGAGCGGGGATCAGCTATGGCTACACCTTC
.,.,TRBV7-7,TRBJ2-5,CASSLGGSGRETQYF,TGTGCCAGCAGCTTAGGCGGCAGTGGTCGAGAGACCCAGTACTTC
.,TRBD2,TRBV20-1,TRBJ2-7,CSAGSGGEQYF,TGCAGTGCTGGCAGCGGGGGCGAGCAGTACTTC
.,.,TRBV7-2,TRBJ2-5,CASNLAAGAVGETQYF,TGTGCCAGCAACTTAGCCGCGGGGGCCGTTGGAGAGACCCAGTACTTC
few,.,TRBV28,TRBJ2-3,CASSLGRNTDTQYF,TGTGCCAGCAGTTTGGGTAGGAACACAGATACGCAGTATTTT
.,.,TRBV2,TRBJ2-1,CASGGAFEQFF,TGTGCCAGCGGGGGGGCCTTTGAGCAGTTCTTC
few,TRBD2,TRBV12-3/TRBV12-4,TRBJ2-3,CASSSPSPGGVGDTQYF,TGTGCCAGCAGTTCCCCGAGCCCCGGGGGGGTAGGCGATACGCAGTATTTT
many,TRBD1,TRBV7-9,TRBJ1-2,CASSMGQGTRYGYTF,TGTGCCAGCAGCATGGGACAGGGAACGCGCTATGGCTACACCTTC
.,TRBD2,TRBV2,TRBJ2-1,CASSDARWGGEQFF,TGTGCCAGCAGTGACGCTCGATGGGGGGGTGAGCAGTTCTTC
few,.,TRBV5-1,TRBJ1-5,CASSLHPSNQPQHF,TGCGCCAGCAGCTTGCACCCTAGCAATCAGCCCCAGCATTTT
few,.,TRBV5-1,TRBJ1-6,CASSLSQGHPNNSPLHF,TGCGCCAGCAGCTTGAGTCAGGGACACCCCAATAATTCACCCCTCCACTTT
once,.,TRBV5-1,TRBJ2-3,CASSPSPGSAGRTDTQYF,TGCGCCAGCAGCCCCAGCCCTGGAAGCGCCGGAAGGACAGATACGCAGTATTTT
.,.,TRBV20-1,TRBJ1-5,CSAWDSNQPQHF,TGCAGTGCTTGGGACAGCAATCAGCCCCAGCATTTT
few,.,TRBV11-2,TRBJ1-1,CASSPGLRGEAFF,TGTGCCAGCAGCCCGGGCCTCCGCGGTGAAGCTTTCTTT
.,TRBD1,TRBV20-1,TRBJ1-5,CSARDGNRGRQPQHF,TGCAGTGCTAGAGATGGGAACAGGGGACGCCAGCCCCAGCATTTT
.,.,TRBV6-1,TRBJ2-1,CASSGTGTSYNEQFF,TGTGCCAGCAGTGGGACCGGTACTTCCTACAATGAGCAGTTCTTC
once,.,TRBV12-5,TRBJ1-1,CASGLVLGRKGTEAFF,TGTGCTAGTGGTTTGGTACTGGGCAGGAAGGGCACTGAAGCTTTCTTT
few,.,TRBV4-1,TRBJ2-5,CASSQGGPRIETQYF,TGCGCCAGCAGCCAAGGTGGGCCGCGCATCGAGACCCAGTACTTC
few,.,TRBV11-2,TRBJ2-2,CASSPSTELFF,TGTGCCAGCAGCCCCAGCACGGAGCTGTTTTTT
.,.,TRBV2,TRBJ2-3,CASSELQGFTDTQYF,TGTGCCAGCAGTGAGCTACAGGGATTCACAGATACGCAGTATTTT
once,TRBD2,TRBV7-9,TRBJ2-5,CASSSSALAQETQYF,TGTGCCAGCAGCTCCTCCGCACTAGCGCAAGAGACCCAGTACTTC
.,TRBD1,TRBV6-1,TRBJ1-6,CASSVSPGQLSSPLHF,TGTGCCAGCAGTGTAAGTCCGGGACAGCTGAGTTCACCCCTCCACTTT
few,.,TRBV18,TRBJ1-5,CASSPNSVRGNQPQHF,TGTGCCAGCTCCCCGAACTCGGTAAGAGGCAATCAGCCCCAGCATTTT
.,.,TRBV10-3,TRBJ2-3,CAISAPGTDTQYF,TGTGCCATCAGTGCTCCTGGTACAGATACGCAGTATTTT
.,TRBD2,TRBV6-6,TRBJ2-1,CASSYSTSGDYNEQFF,TGTGCCAGCAGTTACTCGACTAGCGGGGATTACAATGAGCAGTTCTTC
few,.,TRBV18,TRBJ1-5,CASSSTGYNQPQHF,TGTGCCAGCTCATCCACAGGGTACAATCAGCCCCAGCATTTT
few,.,TRBV27,TRBJ2-1,CASRSGRTDPYNEQFF,TGTGCCAGCCGTTCCGGGCGGACGGACCCCTACAATGAGCAGTTCTTC
.,.,TRBV5-5,TRBJ2-2,CASSSPGTATGELFF,TGTGCCAGCAGCTCGCCCGGGACCGCCACCGGGGAGCTGTTTTTT
.,.,TRBV29-1,TRBJ2-1,CSVDGAGPSYNEQFF,TGCAGCGTTGATGGGGCGGGACCCTCCTACAATGAGCAGTTCTTC
few,.,TRBV5-5,TRBJ1-6,CASCTNNRNSPLHF,TGTGCCAGCTGCACAAATAACCGAAATTCACCCCTCCACTTT
.,.,TRBV24-1,TRBJ2-5,CATSESFGARGEETQYF,TGTGCCACCAGTGAGTCCTTCGGGGCCAGGGGGGAAGAGACCCAGTACTTC
.,.,TRBV3-1,TRBJ2-7,CASSHRGSSYEQYF,TGTGCCAGCAGCCATCGGGGGAGTAGCTACGAGCAGTACTTC
few,.,TRBV20-1,TRBJ2-7,CSASGLLGYNEQYF,TGCAGTGCCAGCGGGTTACTAGGCTACAATGAGCAGTACTTC
.,.,TRBV6-4,TRBJ2-3,CASSDGYNTDTQYF,TGTGCCAGCAGTGATGGCTACAACACAGATACGCAGTATTTT
.,.,TRBV7-2,TRBJ1-2,CASSEQGEGGYTF,TGTGCCAGCAGCGAACAGGGCGAGGGTGGCTACACCTTC
.,.,TRBV7-9,TRBJ2-2,CASSLRDGAGELFF,TGTGCCAGCAGCCTACGCGACGGGGCCGGGGAGCTGTTTTTT
few,TRBD2,TRBV6-6,TRBJ2-5,CASRPGLVQETQYF,TGTGCCAGCAGGCCGGGACTAGTCCAAGAGACCCAGTACTTC
few,TRBD1,TRBV3-1,TRBJ1-4,CASSLDRTNEKLFF,TGTGCCAGCAGCCTGGACAGGACTAATGAAAAACTGTTTTTT
.,TRBD2,TRBV20-1,TRBJ2-5,CSAGASGQETQYF,TGCAGTGCAGGAGCTAGCGGGCAAGAGACCCAGTACTTC
.,.,TRBV28,TRBJ2-3,CASNPGTRDTQYF,TGTGCCAGCAACCCCGGGACTCGAGATACGCAGTATTTT
.,TRBD2,TRBV20-1,TRBJ2-5,CSGTSGQETQYF,TGCAGTGGGACTAGCGGGCAAGAGACCCAGTACTTC